This TCR beta chain was sequenced in a study of cytomegalovirus exposure and HLA in healthy donors. This CDR3 has 14 amino acids. Germline V gene lookup returns CDR1 GTSNPN and CDR2 SVGIG (reference sequence). V lost 1 base, J lost 0 bases, and 10 bases lay in between. The study ran its PCR with 60 Vbeta and 13 Jbeta primers. Some clones are missing from TCRdb's copy, which holds only in-frame ones; the method was immunoSEQ multiplex PCR. In total, the table holds approximately 130,000 clones. Sequencing was done on a sample of PBMCs. The receptor's source is an older woman in good health and CMV-seronegative. V is TRBV30 and J is TRBJ2-7; tentatively, D is TRBD1 (5 bases). CDR3 sequence (DNA): TGTGCCTGGAGTGGACAGTCTATCTCCTACGAGCAGTACTTC. Translated: CAWSGQSISYEQYF.